The sequence of this T cell receptor beta chain was determined in a study of OX40 agonist ivuxolimab in advanced cancers. V was cut by 6 bases and J by 4 bases, with 10 bases left in between. Germline CDR1 and CDR2: MNHNS and SASEGT. The length of the CDR3 is 13 residues. Study results and caveats: Relative to CD4+, CD8+ T cells held more expanded clones on average. Compared with others, partial responders at 0.1-3.0 mg/kg displayed clonal expansion among the lowest.

Libraries were prepared by immunoSEQ multiplex PCR; TCRdb keeps only in-frame clonotypes and omits some of them. The data contain 60,000 to 75,000 clones, approximately 89% of them seen just once; the ten biggest clones take up 1% to 1.2%. Points on this clone: Its antigen is not known.

The chain joins TRBV6-1 to TRBJ1-3; D possibly corresponds to TRBD1 (6 bases). The clonotype comes from an adult with an advanced solid tumor such as melanoma, head and neck, liver or kidney cancer. The sample here was CD4+ or CD8+ T cells sorted from blood, taken in a trial of the OX40 agonist ivuxolimab. The CDR3 sequence: CASRAGVGNTIYF. CDR3 DNA: TGTGCCAGCAGGGCAGGGGTCGGAAACACCATATATTTT.